Below, 2 T cell receptor beta chains from the same sample are listed, as sequenced in a study of control samples from healthy donors and cancer patients (TCRdb year 2020). The library was built by means of the immunoSEQ multiplex PCR assay. The table comes from immuneACCESS by way of TCRdb, which keeps in-frame sequences with V and J called. Part of the clones is missing from these tables; in studies checked, under half for an unresolved V gene and the rest for unknown reasons. The sample yields 30,000 to 35,000 clones; roughly 95% were counted once. The ten most abundant clones make up more than 6.5% of the sample. Sequences were obtained from blood. These receptors all come from a man aged 55 to 69 in good health.

J is TRBJ2-5 and V is TRBV7-2; weak D call: TRBD2 (7 bases). Trimming took off 5 bases at V and 2 bases at J, with 15 bases between the two ends. This CDR3 is 15 amino acids long. CDR1 is SGHTA and CDR2 is FQGNSA in the germline V gene. The CDR3 region is CASSQEGGRQETQYF. Written as DNA, the CDR3 is TGTGCCAGCAGCCAAGAGGGGGGGCGGCAAGAGACCCAGTACTTC. Complete variable domain (other parts from reference TRBV7-2 and TRBJ2-5): GAGVSQSPSNKVTEKGKDVELRCDPISGHTALYWYRQSLGQGLEFLIYFQGNSAPDKSGLPSDRFSAERTGGSVSTLTIQRTQQEDSAVYLCASSQEGGRQETQYFGPGTRLLVL.

The CDR3 nucleotides are TGTGCCAGCAGCTTGTCCCAGGGTCTCTATGGCTACACCTTC. As protein: CASSLSQGLYGYTF. V usage is TRBV5-6 and J usage is TRBJ1-2, with a weak D call TRBD1 (5 bases). Trimming pared 1 base from V and 4 bases from J, leaving 11 bases between. This CDR3 is built from 14 residues. Germline V gives CDR1 SGHDT, CDR2 YYEEEE.